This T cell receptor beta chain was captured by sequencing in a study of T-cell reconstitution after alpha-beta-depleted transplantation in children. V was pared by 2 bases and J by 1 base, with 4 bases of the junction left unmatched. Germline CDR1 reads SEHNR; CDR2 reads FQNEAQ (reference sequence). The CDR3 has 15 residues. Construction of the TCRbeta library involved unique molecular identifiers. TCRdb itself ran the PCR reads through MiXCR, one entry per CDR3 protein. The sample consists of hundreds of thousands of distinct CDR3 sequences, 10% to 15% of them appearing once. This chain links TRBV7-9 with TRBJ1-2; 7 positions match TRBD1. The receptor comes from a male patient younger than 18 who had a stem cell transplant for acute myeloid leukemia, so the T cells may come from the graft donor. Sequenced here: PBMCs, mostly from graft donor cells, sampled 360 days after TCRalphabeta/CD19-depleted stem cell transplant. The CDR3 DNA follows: TGTGCCAGCAGCTTAATTGGACAGGATAACTATGGCTACACCTTC. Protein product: CASSLIGQDNYGYTF.